This TCR beta chain was retrieved from a study of blood T cell repertoires in COVID-19. Study-wide background: Samples representing acute and convalescent COVID-19 were sourced from the United States, Italy and Spain. PBMCs, B-cell-depleted T cells, or T cells provided the cDNA or gDNA that made up the material.

Original analysis: For nucleated cells, counts were estimated from reference gene primer amplification. The table came from immunoSEQ multiplex PCR; TCRdb's copy has only in-frame clones and leaves some out. The V and J calls and the clone size are those of that table, but D and trimming were determined from the DNA. The sample has some 80,000 clones; around nine tenths are singletons. The specimen was peripheral blood. This receptor was taken from a man older than 75 with active or convalescent COVID-19.

This chain's CDR3 is CASSQAYEQYV. In DNA, the CDR3 is TGTGCCAGCAGTCAAGCATACGAGCAGTACGTC. The gene calls are TRBV11-1 and TRBJ2-7; D not resolved. The germline gives CDR1 SGHAT, CDR2 FQDESV (reference sequence). V dropped 6 bases and J dropped 4 bases, with 7 bases sitting between them. The CDR3 consists of 11 residues.